The next 14 T cell receptor beta chains were all read from a single sample in a study of blood T cell repertoires in COVID-19. This table comes from immunoSEQ multiplex PCR, and its TCRdb copy is limited to in-frame clones, with some not included. The sample has 160,000 or so clones; approximately 91% are singletons. The sequencing sample was made of peripheral blood. These receptors all come from a man between 18 and 35 years old with acute or convalescent COVID-19.

The chain carries TRBV9 and TRBJ1-2, with D unclear. Trimming pared 5 bases from V and 7 bases from J, leaving 9 bases between. The CDR3 runs to 11 residues. Germline CDR1 is SGDLS and CDR2 is YYNGEE. DNA for the CDR3: TGTGCCAGCAGTGCCGCGGGTGGCTACACCTTC. It is translated as CASSAAGGYTF.

V usage is TRBV19 and J usage is TRBJ1-1; D gene ambiguous. CDR1 is LNHDA and CDR2 is SQIVND in the germline V gene (reference sequence). V was trimmed by 1 base and J by 0 bases, leaving 12 bases between them. The CDR3 consists of 16 residues. As DNA, the CDR3 is TGTGCCAGTAGTATAGCTCGCGGCAGCATGAACACTGAAGCTTTCTTT. This sequence encodes CASSIARGSMNTEAFF.

The rearrangement uses TRBV27 and TRBJ2-1, with 8 bases lining up with TRBD1. Germline V gene lookup returns CDR1 MNHEY and CDR2 SMNVEV (reference sequence). The CDR3 is 13 residues long. V was clipped by 5 bases and J by 8 bases; unmatched bases: 5. Here the CDR3 reads CASSAHRGDEQFF. CDR3 DNA: TGTGCCAGCAGTGCTCACAGGGGGGATGAGCAGTTCTTC.

The rearrangement uses TRBV15 and TRBJ1-3; D gene ambiguous. Germline V gene data show CDR1 as LNHNV and CDR2 as YYDKDF (reference sequence). This CDR3 is built from 13 residues. Trimming cost V 0 bases and J 4 bases, with 4 bases left between them. DNA for the CDR3: TGTGCCACCAGCAGAGATATAGGAAACACCATATATTTT. Amino acid sequence: CATSRDIGNTIYF.

The rearrangement uses TRBV6-2 or TRBV6-3 and TRBJ2-5, with 11 bases matching TRBD1. The germline V gene has CDR1 MNHEY and CDR2 SVGEGT. This CDR3 contains 14 residues. With 5 bases clipped from V and 5 bases from J, the junction kept 4 bases outside the gene matches. The CDR3 reads CASSRTGGWETQYF. The CDR3 coding sequence is TGTGCCAGCAGTCGGACAGGGGGCTGGGAGACCCAGTACTTC.

This chain joins TRBV7-2 and TRBJ2-1, with 8 bases identical to TRBD2. The CDR3 consists of 15 residues. The V gene's germline CDR1 is SGHTA and CDR2 FQGNSA. Trimming cost V 1 base and J 7 bases; bases outside gene matches: 6. Here the CDR3 reads CASSLDGRAGNEQFF. The CDR3 DNA sequence: TGTGCCAGCAGCTTAGACGGGAGGGCCGGAAATGAGCAGTTCTTC.

This rearrangement joins TRBV15 to TRBJ1-2; 7 bases match TRBD1. The CDR3 is 13 residues long. Germline trimming cut 6 bases from V and 7 bases from J; bases unmatched to any gene: 8. CDR1 is LNHNV and CDR2 is YYDKDF in the germline V gene (reference sequence). CDR3 residues: CATSLDREIGYTF. CDR3 DNA: TGTGCCACCAGTTTAGACAGGGAAATTGGCTACACCTTC.

The chain employs TRBV12-5 and TRBJ1-1; perhaps TRBD1 as D (6 bases). V dropped 3 bases and J dropped 11 bases, with 13 bases sitting between them. The CDR3 spans 12 residues. The germline gives CDR1 LGHNT, CDR2 FRNRAP. The CDR3 loop reads CASGLQGGAAFF. CDR3 DNA sequence: TGTGCTAGTGGTTTACAGGGAGGGGCCGCTTTCTTT.

This chain uses TRBV19 with TRBJ2-2; tentatively, D is TRBD2 (7 bases). The V gene's germline CDR1 is LNHDA and CDR2 SQIVND (reference sequence). V was cut by 5 bases and J by 4 bases, with 20 bases left in between. The length of the CDR3 is 17 residues. The CDR3 coding sequence is TGTGCCAGTAGTTCTTCGCGGGGAGGGGGACCCACCGGGGAGCTGTTTTTT. Translating it yields CASSSSRGGGPTGELFF.

This chain connects TRBV19 to TRBJ2-5; 8 nucleotides align to TRBD2. V gave up 5 bases and J gave up 2 bases; unmatched junction bases: 16. The CDR3 contains 18 residues. Germline V gives CDR1 LNHDA, CDR2 SQIVND (reference sequence). CDR3 DNA: TGTGCCAGTAGTTCCCCCCAAAGGAAAGCGGGAGATCAAGAGACCCAGTACTTC. Translating gives CASSSPQRKAGDQETQYF.

The J gene is TRBJ2-3, the V gene TRBV5-6; tentative D call: TRBD1 (6 bases). Germline CDR1 and CDR2: SGHDT and YYEEEE. The V end lost 3 bases, the J end lost 2 bases, and 13 bases lay between the germline ends. This CDR3 has 15 residues. CDR3 coding DNA: TGTGCCAGCAGCTCTGCTACAGGGATCACAGATACGCAGTATTTT. Protein product: CASSSATGITDTQYF.

This clone was observed a handful of times. V is TRBV7-9 and J is TRBJ1-6, with 7 nucleotides matching TRBD1. Germline values: CDR1 SEHNR, CDR2 FQNEAQ (reference sequence). The V gene end was trimmed by 6 bases and the J gene end by 7 bases; junction bases not matched to a gene: 6. The length of the CDR3 is 14 residues. The CDR3 DNA reads TGTGCCAGCAGTTTGAAGACAGGGAATTCACCCCTCCACTTT. Its protein is CASSLKTGNSPLHF.

V and J are TRBV3-1 (or the pseudogene TRBV3-2) and TRBJ1-1, with unresolved D. Germline lookup yields CDR1 LGHDT and CDR2 YNNKEL (reference sequence). This CDR3 is built from 12 residues. The germline V and J ends were trimmed by 0 bases and 11 bases, with 10 bases remaining between them. The CDR3 nucleotides read TGTGCCAGCAGCCAAGATCGGTCGGGGGCTTTCTTT. It codes for CASSQDRSGAFF.

The gene calls are TRBV18 and TRBJ1-1, with 7 nucleotides matching TRBD1. Germline CDR1 reads KGHSH; CDR2 reads LQKENI. V lost 1 base and J lost 7; bases outside the gene matches: 6. The CDR3 has 14 amino acids. CDR3 sequence reads: CASSPLRGQDEAFF. The CDR3 DNA sequence: TGTGCCAGCTCACCACTAAGGGGGCAAGATGAAGCTTTCTTT.